Listed below are T cell receptor beta chains from one sample, sequenced in a study of T cells in Graves' hyperthyroidism and ophthalmopathy. TCRdb reprocessed the multiplex PCR reads via MiXCR and lists one record per CDR3 protein. The profile shows 500,000 to 650,000 distinct CDR3 sequences, about 14% of them singletons. Sequenced material: blood. The source of these receptors is a woman aged 50 to 60 with Graves' ophthalmopathy. The CDR3 runs from the conserved cysteine through the conserved F or W. The D gene is left open where the match is weak. Part of the rows lack a size; the others show once, few, many or a class for expanded clones.

clone size	V gene	D gene	J gene	CDR3 protein	CDR3 DNA
NA	TRBV12-3/TRBV12-4	NA	TRBJ2-3	CASSFPGRDLTDTQYF	TGTGCCAGCAGTTTCCCCGGGCGGGATCTCACAGATACGCAGTATTTT
many	TRBV12-3/TRBV12-4	TRBD2	TRBJ2-1	CASRPSSGAYNEQFF	TGTGCCAGCAGGCCCTCTAGCGGGGCCTACAATGAGCAGTTCTTC
many	TRBV18	TRBD2	TRBJ2-3	CASSPGLATSTDTQYF	TGTGCCAGCTCACCGGGACTAGCAACTAGCACAGATACGCAGTATTTT
many	TRBV24-1	TRBD2	TRBJ2-7	CATSDSGTSGNEQYF	TGTGCCACCAGTGACTCCGGGACTAGCGGAAACGAGCAGTACTTC
few	TRBV7-9	NA	TRBJ1-1	CASSYHALRGTEAFF	TGTGCCAGCAGTTACCACGCGTTGCGGGGCACTGAAGCTTTCTTT
NA	TRBV7-9	TRBD2	TRBJ2-5	CASSLAGSGLAGETQYF	TGTGCCAGCAGCTTAGCGGGCTCAGGACTAGCGGGCGAGACCCAGTACTTC
few	TRBV5-1	TRBD1	TRBJ2-2	CASSSDRGHTGELFF	TGCGCCAGCAGCAGCGACAGGGGACACACCGGGGAGCTGTTTTTT
many	TRBV28	TRBD1	TRBJ2-3	CASSTGGEGTDTQYF	TGTGCCAGCAGTACAGGGGGTGAGGGAACAGATACGCAGTATTTT
many	TRBV15	TRBD2	TRBJ2-1	CATSREQSGGMNNEQFF	TGTGCCACCAGCAGAGAACAGAGCGGGGGAATGAACAATGAGCAGTTCTTC
NA	TRBV10-3	NA	TRBJ2-1	CAISERETYNEQFF	TGTGCCATCAGTGAGCGGGAAACCTACAATGAGCAGTTCTTC
many	TRBV24-1	NA	TRBJ1-5	CATSLLRDLADNQPQHF	TGTGCCACCAGTCTACTCCGGGACTTAGCCGACAATCAGCCCCAGCATTTT
NA	TRBV7-2	NA	TRBJ2-7	CASSLAPYTSYEQYF	TGTGCCAGCAGCTTAGCCCCTTATACATCCTACGAGCAGTACTTC
many	TRBV20-1	NA	TRBJ1-2	CSARDRTSWYGYTF	TGCAGTGCTAGAGATCGGACCAGCTGGTATGGCTACACCTTC
many	TRBV12-3/TRBV12-4	TRBD1	TRBJ1-6	CASRTGGFNSPLHF	TGTGCCAGCAGAACAGGGGGCTTTAATTCACCCCTCCACTTT
many	TRBV7-3	TRBD2	TRBJ2-1	CASSIGLAGDVDEQFF	TGTGCCAGCAGCATCGGACTAGCGGGAGACGTAGATGAGCAGTTCTTC
many	TRBV27	NA	TRBJ2-4	CASSLSGGTKNIQYF	TGTGCCAGCAGTTTATCCGGTGGGACCAAAAACATTCAGTACTTC
few	TRBV4-3	TRBD2	TRBJ2-3	CASSQDGLAGRTDTQYF	TGCGCCAGCAGCCAAGATGGTCTAGCGGGACGTACAGATACGCAGTATTTT
many	TRBV14	NA	TRBJ2-3	CASSQVGALSTDTQYF	TGTGCCAGCAGCCAAGTTGGGGCCCTATCCACAGATACGCAGTATTTT
many	TRBV3-1	NA	TRBJ2-1	CASSQEEITPYNEQFF	TGTGCCAGCAGCCAAGAGGAAATAACCCCCTACAATGAGCAGTTCTTC
many	TRBV7-8	TRBD1	TRBJ2-4	CASSLVGQGVMNIQYF	TGTGCCAGCAGCTTAGTGGGACAGGGTGTTATGAACATTCAGTACTTC
many	TRBV6-6	NA	TRBJ1-1	CASSYFRENTEAFF	TGTGCCAGCAGTTACTTTAGGGAGAACACTGAAGCTTTCTTT
few	TRBV15	NA	TRBJ2-7	CATSRATGREYF	TGTGCCACCAGCAGAGCCACAGGGCGAGAGTACTTC
many	TRBV3-1	NA	TRBJ1-4	CASSHTAAGEKLFF	TGTGCCAGCAGCCATACCGCTGCGGGTGAAAAACTGTTTTTT
many	TRBV11-2	NA	TRBJ1-1	CASIRTWGGNTEAFF	TGTGCCAGCATCAGAACGTGGGGGGGGAACACTGAAGCTTTCTTT
many	TRBV28	TRBD1	TRBJ2-7	CASRGIRGTYEQYF	TGTGCCAGCAGGGGGATCAGGGGGACCTACGAGCAGTACTTC
NA	TRBV6-2/TRBV6-3	NA	TRBJ1-4	CASSPTDEKLFF	TGTGCCAGCAGCCCGACAGACGAAAAACTGTTTTTT
few	TRBV20-1	NA	TRBJ2-7	CSARVPVTYEQYF	TGCAGTGCTAGGGTGCCCGTAACCTACGAGCAGTACTTC
NA	TRBV3-1	NA	TRBJ2-2	CASSRGHTGELFF	TGTGCCAGCAGCCGAGGGCACACCGGGGAGCTGTTTTTT
many	TRBV20-1	TRBD2	TRBJ2-7	CSARVLAGSSYEQYF	TGCAGTGCTAGAGTCCTAGCGGGAAGTTCCTACGAGCAGTACTTC
NA	TRBV20-1	NA	TRBJ2-7	CSASVDSLISYEQYF	TGCAGTGCTAGTGTCGACAGCTTAATATCCTACGAGCAGTACTTC
NA	TRBV6-2/TRBV6-3	NA	TRBJ2-5	CASSLGFLGTQYF	TGTGCCAGCAGCTTAGGATTCCTGGGGACCCAGTACTTC
many	TRBV7-2	NA	TRBJ2-1	CASSSLPGRLVNNEQFF	TGTGCCAGCAGCTCCCTGCCAGGGCGTTTGGTAAACAATGAGCAGTTCTTC
many	TRBV18	NA	TRBJ1-5	CASSPVPDSNQPQHF	TGTGCCAGCTCACCAGTACCAGATAGCAATCAGCCCCAGCATTTT
few	TRBV30	NA	TRBJ2-1	CAYLPGVIGNEQFF	TGTGCCTATCTTCCAGGGGTAATCGGCAATGAGCAGTTCTTC
few	TRBV7-9	NA	TRBJ2-5	CASSLGALETQYF	TGTGCCAGCAGCTTAGGGGCATTAGAGACCCAGTACTTC
few	TRBV7-3	TRBD2	TRBJ2-1	CASSRSGLAGESSYNEQFF	TGTGCCAGCAGCCGCTCGGGACTAGCGGGAGAAAGCTCCTACAATGAGCAGTTCTTC
many	TRBV29-1	NA	TRBJ1-2	CSVEGARGYTF	TGCAGCGTTGAAGGTGCCCGTGGCTACACCTTC
few	TRBV5-1	NA	TRBJ2-5	CASSLVEAGETQYF	TGCGCCAGCAGCTTGGTCGAGGCGGGAGAGACCCAGTACTTC
few	TRBV12-3/TRBV12-4	TRBD2	TRBJ2-5	CASRMGLAHETQYF	TGTGCCAGCAGGATGGGACTAGCCCACGAGACCCAGTACTTC
NA	TRBV4-1	TRBD2	TRBJ2-3	CASSQGATSGRAGITDTQYF	TGCGCCAGCAGCCAAGGTGCTACTAGCGGGAGGGCCGGGATCACAGATACGCAGTATTTT
NA	TRBV7-7	NA	TRBJ2-7	CASSLVAGPLHEQYF	TGTGCTAGCAGCTTAGTGGCAGGGCCCCTCCACGAGCAGTACTTC
many	TRBV30	TRBD2	TRBJ2-1	CAWAAGDYNEQFF	TGTGCCTGGGCAGCGGGAGACTACAATGAGCAGTTCTTC
few	TRBV4-3	TRBD2	TRBJ2-7	CASSQGAVGGPHEQYF	TGCGCCAGCAGCCAAGGGGCAGTGGGAGGGCCCCACGAGCAGTACTTC
NA	TRBV7-9	TRBD2	TRBJ2-7	CASRLAGGTGEQYF	TGTGCCAGCAGGTTAGCGGGAGGAACTGGGGAGCAGTACTTC
NA	TRBV20-1	NA	TRBJ1-5	CSARIHNFGPTQPQHF	TGCAGTGCTAGAATTCACAATTTCGGGCCCACTCAGCCCCAGCATTTT
many	TRBV7-2	TRBD1	TRBJ2-7	CASSLAPGTGALYEQYF	TGTGCCAGCAGCTTAGCGCCGGGGACAGGGGCACTCTACGAGCAGTACTTC
many	TRBV7-2	TRBD2	TRBJ2-5	CASSLGLAEETQYF	TGTGCCAGCAGCTTAGGACTAGCGGAAGAGACCCAGTACTTC
NA	TRBV9	NA	TRBJ2-1	CASSVIINEQFF	TGTGCCAGCAGCGTAATTATCAATGAGCAGTTCTTC
many	TRBV20-1	NA	TRBJ2-3	CSASGKPDTQYF	TGCAGTGCTAGCGGGAAGCCAGATACGCAGTATTTT
NA	TRBV20-1	NA	TRBJ2-2	CSAPHPRTGELFF	TGCAGTGCTCCACACCCCCGAACCGGGGAGCTGTTTTTT
NA	TRBV6-2/TRBV6-3	NA	TRBJ2-1	CASTGPPPFF	TGTGCCAGCACAGGACCCCCGCCGTTCTTC
few	TRBV7-9	TRBD2	TRBJ2-7	CASNKGLAGGNSYEQYF	TGTGCCAGCAACAAGGGACTAGCGGGAGGCAACTCCTACGAGCAGTACTTC
many	TRBV12-3/TRBV12-4	TRBD1	TRBJ2-2	CASRGPGQGAGELFF	TGTGCCAGCAGGGGACCGGGACAGGGGGCCGGGGAGCTGTTTTTT
many	TRBV20-1	NA	TRBJ2-3	CSGGRATSTDTQYF	TGCAGTGGGGGGCGGGCTACTAGCACAGATACGCAGTATTTT
many	TRBV7-9	TRBD1	TRBJ1-1	CASSYIRGENTEAFF	TGTGCCAGCAGCTATATCAGGGGGGAAAACACTGAAGCTTTCTTT
NA	TRBV6-5	TRBD2	TRBJ2-4	CASSYPSGSKNIQYF	TGTGCCAGCAGTTACCCTAGCGGCTCCAAAAACATTCAGTACTTC
NA	TRBV11-1	TRBD1	TRBJ2-7	CASSAVRTGEQYF	TGTGCCAGCAGCGCTGTCCGGACAGGGGAGCAGTACTTC
many	TRBV13	TRBD2	TRBJ2-1	CASSQRTSGNEQFF	TGTGCCAGCAGCCAAAGGACTAGCGGCAATGAGCAGTTCTTC
few	TRBV6-1	NA	TRBJ2-2	CASSELQGTGELFF	TGTGCCAGCAGTGAACTGCAGGGCACCGGGGAGCTGTTTTTT
many	TRBV18	NA	TRBJ2-1	CASWDGLDEQFF	TGTGCCAGCTGGGACGGTTTGGATGAGCAGTTCTTC